The present T cell receptor (beta chain) was sequenced within a study of blood T cell repertoires in COVID-19. The overall study: Sites across the United States, Italy and Spain contributed samples from acute and convalescent COVID-19. T cells, B-cell-depleted T cells, or PBMCs provided the cDNA or gDNA that served as material.

In the original analysis: For nucleated cells, counts were estimated from reference gene primer amplification. Libraries were prepared by immunoSEQ multiplex PCR; TCRdb keeps only in-frame clonotypes and omits some of them. V, J and clone size reflect that table, while D and trimming were determined from the DNA. The table includes about 240,000 clones, around 90% detected once. CDR3 length: 13 residues. The chain has TRBV12-3 or TRBV12-4 and TRBJ2-2; D is possibly TRBD2 (7 bases). The sequenced sample consisted of peripheral blood. The receptor's source is a woman in her thirties or forties who had recovered from COVID-19. The CDR3 is CGGGDNPTGELFF. In DNA form, the CDR3 reads TGTGGTGGGGGGGACAACCCCACCGGGGAGCTGTTTTTT.